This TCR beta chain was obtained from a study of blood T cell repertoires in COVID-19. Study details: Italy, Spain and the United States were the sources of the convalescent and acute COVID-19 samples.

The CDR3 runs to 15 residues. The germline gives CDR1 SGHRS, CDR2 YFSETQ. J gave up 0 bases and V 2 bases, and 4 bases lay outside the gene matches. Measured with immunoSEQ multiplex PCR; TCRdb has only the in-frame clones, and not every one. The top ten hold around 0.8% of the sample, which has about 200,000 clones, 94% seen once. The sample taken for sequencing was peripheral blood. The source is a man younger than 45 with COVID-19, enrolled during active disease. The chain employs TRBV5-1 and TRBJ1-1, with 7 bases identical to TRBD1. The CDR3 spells CASSFLGTVNTEAFF. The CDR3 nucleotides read TGCGCCAGCAGCTTCTTAGGGACAGTGAACACTGAAGCTTTCTTT.